Below are 24 T cell receptor beta chains sequenced from a single sample in a study of T cells in Graves' hyperthyroidism and ophthalmopathy. The source material, RNA transcripts, was used to amplify TCR beta CDR3 regions. TCR CDR3 regions were first amplified by RT-PCR with HTBI primers. TCRdb re-analysed the multiplex PCR reads in MiXCR, keeping a single row per CDR3 protein. In the table there are around 340,000 distinct CDR3 sequences, around 16% of which are singletons. The sample consisted of blood. Receptor source: a man younger than 45 with Graves' hyperthyroidism.

This clonotype was seen repeatedly, ten times or more. This chain uses TRBV29-1 with TRBJ2-1, with TRBD1 matching 10 bases. The CDR3 totals 14 residues. Germline CDR1 reads SQVTM; CDR2 reads ANQGSEA. V was pared by 6 bases and J by 3 bases, with 5 bases of the junction left unmatched. The CDR3 sequence: CSVRTGGNYNEQFF. The CDR3 DNA is TGCAGCGTGAGGACAGGGGGTAACTACAATGAGCAGTTCTTC.

This clonotype appeared a few times. The V call is TRBV4-1, the J call TRBJ2-3, with a tentative D call TRBD1 (6 bases). The CDR3 runs 16 residues. Trimming shortened V by 4 bases and J by 6 bases, and 20 bases separated the two germline ends. The germline V gene has CDR1 MGHRA and CDR2 YSYEKL. The CDR3 DNA reads TGCGCCAGCAGCCCTCAGACATCTGCGAGGGGGGATACGCAGTATTTT. Its translation is CASSPQTSARGDTQYF.

In its sample, this clonotype was seen many times. The chain uses TRBV6-1 and TRBJ2-1; D is ambiguous. V lost 0 bases and J lost 6, with 15 bases in between. Germline V lookup: CDR1 MNHNS, CDR2 SASEGT. The CDR3 is 16 amino acids. The CDR3 protein is CASSEAGHAGGNEQFF. The CDR3 region has the DNA TGTGCCAGCAGTGAAGCAGGCCACGCAGGCGGCAATGAGCAGTTCTTC.

This chain links TRBV11-3 with TRBJ2-1; 8 positions match TRBD1. Germline CDR1 SGHNT, CDR2 YENEEA. V lost 4 bases, J lost 9 bases, and 11 bases stayed unmatched. The CDR3 totals 15 residues. The CDR3 spells CASSSSTGAVGEQFF. CDR3 nucleotide sequence: TGTGCCAGCAGCTCCTCGACAGGGGCGGTAGGTGAGCAGTTCTTC.

This clonotype was seen repeatedly, ten times or more. The chain combines TRBV27 with TRBJ2-5, with a possible D match to TRBD2 (6 bases). This CDR3 contains 16 residues. Germline V lookup: CDR1 MNHEY, CDR2 SMNVEV (reference sequence). With 8 bases removed from V and 2 bases from J, the gap between germline ends came to 21 bases. The DNA for the CDR3 is TGTGCCAGCCCATTGGAAATAGGGAGGATACAAGAGACCCAGTACTTC. It encodes CASPLEIGRIQETQYF.

This clonotype was counted ten times or more. V is TRBV11-2 and J is TRBJ2-3; possible D gene TRBD1, 5 bases. This CDR3 has 14 residues. Germline V gene sequence: CDR1 SGHAT, CDR2 FQNNGV. V gave up 4 bases and J gave up 2 bases, with 10 bases separating them. The CDR3 DNA reads TGTGCCAGCAGCTCAAGGGGATCCACAGATACGCAGTATTTT. It yields the protein CASSSRGSTDTQYF.

This clonotype has at least ten counts. This sequence joins TRBV18 and TRBJ2-1; TRBD2 is a possible D gene (5 bases). With 3 bases removed from V and 5 bases from J, the gap between germline ends came to 11 bases. CDR1 KGHSH and CDR2 LQKENI come from the germline V gene. CDR3 length equals 14 residues. DNA for the CDR3: TGTGCCAGCTCACCGGAGGCACGGCACAATGAGCAGTTCTTC. It translates to CASSPEARHNEQFF.

The chain employs TRBV6-2 or TRBV6-3 and TRBJ2-5; D not resolved. With 2 bases removed from V and 5 bases from J, the gap between germline ends came to 15 bases. Germline values: CDR1 MNHEY, CDR2 SVGEGT. The CDR3 covers 15 residues. The CDR3 spells CASSYGGPFGETQYF. The CDR3 region has the DNA TGTGCCAGCAGTTACGGCGGACCGTTCGGGGAGACCCAGTACTTC.

This clonotype was picked up a small number of times. The chain is built from TRBV29-1 and TRBJ2-7; a possible D gene is TRBD1 (5 bases). Trimming removed 3 bases from V and 5 bases from J, with 11 bases in between. The germline CDR1 and CDR2 sequences are SQVTM and ANQGSEA. CDR3 length equals 12 residues. CDR3 sequence reads: CSVDAPGNEQYF. For the CDR3, the DNA is TGCAGCGTTGATGCTCCAGGGAACGAGCAGTACTTC.

This clonotype was picked up many times. The chain carries TRBV6-2 or TRBV6-3 and TRBJ2-7, with D perhaps being TRBD1 or TRBD2 (5 bases each). V was clipped by 11 bases and J by 1 base, with 21 bases between them. This CDR3 comprises 15 residues. Germline-derived CDR1 and CDR2 are MNHEY and SVGEGT. CDR3 region: CADDPEGLKSYEQYF. CDR3 coding DNA: TGTGCCGACGATCCTGAGGGGCTAAAATCCTACGAGCAGTACTTC.

To note about this clonotype: This may stem from a read error, because a much larger clone lies one nucleotide away. The chain combines TRBV11-2 with TRBJ2-6; unclear D gene. The V gene's germline CDR1 is SGHAT and CDR2 FQNNGV. The CDR3 spans 13 residues. The chain's CDR3 is CASSFGGVNVLTF. DNA of the CDR3: TGTGCCAGCAGCTTCGGTGGGGTCAACGTCCTGACTTTC.

Comment on this clonotype: At one end, the junction sequence differs from germline, possibly due to a read error. CDR3 DNA sequence: TGTGCCAGCAGTTTTTGGGGGGCAGGCGGTGAAAAACTGGTTTTT. It encodes CASSFWGAGGEKLVF. This chain joins TRBV27 and TRBJ1-4, with a tentative D call TRBD1 (6 bases). The CDR3 extends over 15 amino acids. Germline CDR1 and CDR2: MNHEY and SMNVEV (reference sequence).

This clonotype was picked up many times. The rearrangement joins TRBV11-1 to TRBJ2-7; possible D gene TRBD1, 6 bases. The CDR3 loop spans 15 amino acids. CDR1 is SGHAT and CDR2 is FQDESV in the germline V gene (reference sequence). The V end lost 0 bases, the J end lost 4 bases, and 13 bases lay between the germline ends. The CDR3 here is CASSLARDTPYEQYF. The CDR3 DNA is TGTGCCAGCAGCTTAGCCCGGGACACCCCATACGAGCAGTACTTC. Drawing the rest from reference TRBV11-1 and TRBJ2-7, the complete variable domain is EAEVAQSPRYKITEKSQAVAFWCDPISGHATLYWYRQILGQGPELLVQFQDESVVDDSQLPKDRFSAERLKGVDSTLKIQPAELGDSAMYLCASSLARDTPYEQYFGPGTRLTVT.

About this clonotype itself: Being one base from a much bigger clone, this may be a read error. This sequence joins TRBV9 and TRBJ2-3, with TRBD1 identical over 7 bases. Losses at the gene ends were 10 bases for V and 4 bases for J; bases not matched to a gene: 18. Germline V lookup: CDR1 SGDLS, CDR2 YYNGEE. The CDR3 contains 16 residues. The CDR3 DNA is TGTGCCCGCAATAGGATATCGACAGGGATTTCAGATACGCAGTATTTT. It codes for CARNRISTGISDTQYF.

The V and J genes are TRBV15 and TRBJ2-7; 7 bases line up with TRBD1. CDR3 length: 14 residues. Germline-derived CDR1 and CDR2 are LNHNV and YYDKDF (reference sequence). Losses at the gene ends were 2 bases for V and 5 bases for J; bases not matched to a gene: 6. CDR3 sequence (DNA): TGTGCCACCAGCAGAAGGCAGGGGGAGAACGAGCAGTACTTC. Amino acid sequence: CATSRRQGENEQYF. The full variable domain, completed using reference TRBV15 and TRBJ2-7, is DAMVIQNPRYQVTQFGKPVTLSCSQTLNHNVMYWYQQKSSQAPKLLFHYYDKDFNNEADTPDNFQSRRPNTSFCFLDIRSPGLGDTAMYLCATSRRQGENEQYFGPGTRLTVT.

This clonotype was counted at least ten times. The J gene is TRBJ2-1, the V gene TRBV11-3, with D unresolved. V lost 4 bases and J 9 bases, leaving 10 bases between the germline ends. The CDR3 sequence is 12 residues long. Germline assignment: CDR1 SGHNT and CDR2 YENEEA. The CDR3 spells CASSSRRTEQFF. In nucleotides, the CDR3 is TGTGCCAGCAGCTCCCGGAGAACTGAGCAGTTCTTC.

This clonotype came up a few times. The J gene is TRBJ2-7, the V gene TRBV13; D is unresolved. The CDR3 contains 14 residues. CDR1 PRHDT and CDR2 FYEKMQ come from the germline V gene (reference sequence). V was clipped by 3 bases and J by 2 bases, with 11 bases between them. The CDR3, as DNA: TGTGCCAGCAGCTTGGATCTAGGCCCCTACGAGCAGTACTTC. Translating it yields CASSLDLGPYEQYF.

This clonotype was found many times. The chain carries TRBV12-3 or TRBV12-4 and TRBJ2-1; D uncertain. Trimming removed 5 bases from V and 8 bases from J, with 13 bases in between. The CDR3 sequence is 13 residues long. CDR3 residues: CASSARLRDEQFF. Here the CDR3 DNA reads TGTGCCAGCAGTGCTCGACTCCGGGATGAGCAGTTCTTC.

The rearrangement joins TRBV11-2 to TRBJ2-7, with unresolved D. Germline V lookup: CDR1 SGHAT, CDR2 FQNNGV. The CDR3 loop spans 14 amino acids. The V end was cut by 1 base, the J end by 5 bases, with 12 bases between. In DNA form, the CDR3 reads TGTGCCAGCAGCTTAGGGTCGGGTTTGGACGAGCAGTACTTC. Protein sequence: CASSLGSGLDEQYF. The entire variable domain, with the rest obtained from reference TRBV11-2 and TRBJ2-7, is as follows: EAGVAQSPRYKIIEKRQSVAFWCNPISGHATLYWYQQILGQGPKLLIQFQNNGVVDDSQLPKDRFSAERLKGVDSTLKIQPAKLEDSAVYLCASSLGSGLDEQYFGPGTRLTVT.

This clonotype came up many times. V gene TRBV2 combines with J gene TRBJ2-7, with a tentative D call TRBD2 (6 bases). The CDR3 runs 14 residues. CDR1 and CDR2 from the germline V gene are SNHLY and FYNNEI. Trimming shortened V by 8 bases and J by 3 bases, and 17 bases separated the two germline ends. The CDR3 loop reads CASSPGLPSYEQYF. The CDR3 coding sequence is TGTGCCAGCTCACCGGGACTGCCTAGCTACGAGCAGTACTTC.

This clonotype was recorded a few times. The chain employs TRBV3-1 and TRBJ2-2; D gene ambiguous. Trimming took off 0 bases at V and 4 bases at J, with 6 bases between the two ends. The CDR3 length is 14 residues. Looked up from germline, CDR1 is LGHDT and CDR2 is YNNKEL (reference sequence). The CDR3 protein is CASSQERATGELFF. The CDR3 nucleotides are TGTGCCAGCAGCCAAGAAAGAGCCACCGGGGAGCTGTTTTTT.

This clonotype was detected ten times or more. The chain combines TRBV28 with TRBJ2-4; TRBD2 is a possible D gene (5 bases). The CDR3 runs 13 residues. The V and J ends lost 7 bases and 15 bases respectively, with 22 bases between them. CDR1 is MDHEN, CDR2 SYDVKM, per germline. The CDR3: CASKPQSGGRRYF. The CDR3 DNA reads TGTGCCAGCAAACCTCAATCGGGCGGGCGAAGGTACTTC.

This chain joins TRBV20-1 and TRBJ1-6, with a tentative D call TRBD1 (6 bases). Deletions cut 4 bases from V and 8 bases from J, with 9 bases between. Germline V gene sequence: CDR1 DFQATT, CDR2 SNEGSKA (reference sequence). CDR3 size: 12 residues. DNA for the CDR3: TGCAGTGCTACTTCAGGGGATTCACCCCTCCACTTT. This translates into CSATSGDSPLHF.

This clonotype was observed many times. The rearrangement uses TRBV12-3 or TRBV12-4 and TRBJ1-1; 10 nucleotides line up with TRBD1. This CDR3 contains 15 residues. Trimming cost V 5 bases and J 6 bases; bases outside gene matches: 9. CDR3 DNA sequence: TGTGCCAGCAGTGGCTGGGGACAGGGGATGTCTGAAGCTTTCTTT. It yields the protein CASSGWGQGMSEAFF.